Below, 29 T cell receptor beta chains from the same sample are listed, as sequenced in a study of blood T cell repertoires in COVID-19. Some clones are missing from TCRdb's copy, which holds only in-frame ones; the method was immunoSEQ multiplex PCR. The sample shows about 360,000 clones, around nine tenths of them seen only once. Sequencing was performed on peripheral blood. Receptor source: a human donor in a cohort sampled during active COVID-19.

The rearrangement uses TRBV13 and TRBJ2-1; no reliable D call. This CDR3 is 14 amino acids long. The V and J ends lost 2 bases and 2 bases respectively, with 7 bases between them. Germline V lookup: CDR1 PRHDT, CDR2 FYEKMQ (reference sequence). The CDR3 region is CASSLSPAYNEQFF. The CDR3 DNA follows: TGTGCCAGCAGCTTAAGCCCGGCCTACAATGAGCAGTTCTTC.

The CDR3 here is CASSQTREGGYTF. Written as DNA, the CDR3 is TGTGCCAGCAGCCAGACCAGGGAAGGTGGCTACACCTTC. This chain uses TRBV4-2 with TRBJ1-2, with D perhaps TRBD1 (5 bases). Deletions cut 3 bases from V and 7 bases from J, with 12 bases between. Germline CDR1 is LGHNA and CDR2 is YNFKEQ. The CDR3 has 13 amino acids.

This clone showed up just once. The chain combines TRBV5-1 with TRBJ1-2; 8 positions agree with TRBD1. CDR3 length equals 15 residues. Trimming cost V 1 base and J 6 bases; bases outside gene matches: 8. Looked up from germline, CDR1 is SGHRS and CDR2 is YFSETQ. The CDR3 sequence is CASSLTGGRLDGYTF. The CDR3 nucleotides are TGCGCCAGCAGCTTGACAGGGGGTCGGTTGGATGGCTACACCTTC.

This clone was seen only a few times. The chain employs TRBV29-1 and TRBJ1-2, with D possibly TRBD1 on 6 matching bases. CDR1 is SQVTM and CDR2 is ANQGSEA in the germline V gene. This CDR3 is built from 12 residues. The V end lost 7 bases, the J end lost 6 bases, and 15 bases lay between the germline ends. CDR3 protein: CSADLTGHGYTF. CDR3 sequence (DNA): TGCAGCGCCGACCTAACAGGGCATGGCTACACCTTC.

The V call is TRBV19, the J call TRBJ2-3, with D perhaps TRBD2 (8 bases). Per germline, CDR1 LNHDA and CDR2 SQIVND (reference sequence). The length of the CDR3 is 15 residues. The V gene lost 6 bases and the J gene lost 3 bases, with 16 bases spanning the gap. CDR3 sequence reads: CASSLGRGQTDTQYF. The CDR3 DNA sequence: TGTGCCAGTAGCCTCGGGAGGGGGCAGACAGATACGCAGTATTTT.

The genes are TRBV6-1 and TRBJ2-2; 10 nucleotides agree with TRBD1. Germline V gives CDR1 MNHNS, CDR2 SASEGT. V trimming: 4 bases; J trimming: 5 bases; junction bases outside the gene matches: 10. The CDR3 extends over 17 amino acids. This chain's CDR3 is CASSVTPGQGRTGELFF. The DNA of the CDR3 is TGTGCCAGCAGTGTGACTCCGGGACAGGGGCGGACCGGGGAGCTGTTTTTT.

The count of this clone is one. The chain combines TRBV7-9 with TRBJ2-2; 8 bases align to TRBD1. CDR1 SEHNR and CDR2 FQNEAQ come from the germline V gene (reference sequence). The V gene end was trimmed by 6 bases and the J gene end by 1 base; junction bases not matched to a gene: 10. The CDR3 consists of 17 residues. CDR3 bases: TGTGCCAGCAGGTTGCCTTTAGGGACAGGGAACACCGGGGAGCTGTTTTTT. Residues: CASRLPLGTGNTGELFF. Full variable domain (remainder filled in from reference TRBV7-9 and TRBJ2-2): DTGVSQNPRHKITKRGQNVTFRCDPISEHNRLYWYRQTLGQGPEFLTYFQNEAQLEKSRLLSDRFSAERPKGSFSTLEIQRTEQGDSAMYLCASRLPLGTGNTGELFFGEGSRLTVL.

The CDR3: CASSPRASGGNTDTQYF. The CDR3 nucleotides are TGTGCCAGCAGCCCTAGGGCTAGCGGGGGGAACACAGATACGCAGTATTTT. The rearrangement uses TRBV7-2 and TRBJ2-3; 11 nucleotides line up with TRBD2. Trimming cost V 5 bases and J 2 bases; bases outside gene matches: 9. CDR3 length: 17 residues. Germline assignment: CDR1 SGHTA and CDR2 FQGNSA.

V and J are TRBV7-8 and TRBJ1-1, with TRBD1 matching over 10 bases. V trimming: 4 bases; J trimming: 8 bases; junction bases outside the gene matches: 1. CDR3 size: 12 residues. Germline lookup yields CDR1 SGHVS and CDR2 FQNEAQ. CDR3 residues: CASSWDRGEAFF. The CDR3 DNA reads TGTGCCAGCAGCTGGGACAGGGGCGAAGCTTTCTTT.

The chain couples TRBV11-3 to TRBJ2-1; D unclear. V lost 1 base to trimming and J lost 8 bases, with 9 bases between them. Germline loops: CDR1 SGHNT, CDR2 YENEEA. The CDR3 runs to 13 residues. In DNA, the CDR3 is TGTGCCAGCAGCTTAGCCCAAGAGGATGAGCAGTTCTTC. Its translation is CASSLAQEDEQFF.

This clone was recorded once. This chain connects TRBV18 to TRBJ2-7; D possibly corresponds to TRBD1 (5 bases). The germline CDR1 and CDR2 sequences are KGHSH and LQKENI. V was pared by 2 bases and J by 3 bases, with 11 bases between. This CDR3 is 14 amino acids long. The CDR3 DNA reads TGTGCCAGCTCACCAAGGCTAGGGGACTACGAGCAGTACTTC. It translates to CASSPRLGDYEQYF.

This clone is a singleton in its sample. V is TRBV12-5 and J is TRBJ2-3; maybe TRBD2 (6 bases). There are 17 residues in the CDR3. Germline loops: CDR1 LGHNT, CDR2 FRNRAP. V lost 1 base, J lost 0 bases, and 14 bases lay in between. The CDR3 protein is CASGLGAGSSSTDTQYF. In nucleotides, the CDR3 is TGTGCTAGTGGTTTGGGGGCGGGGTCCTCTAGCACAGATACGCAGTATTTT. The full variable domain, rest sourced from reference TRBV12-5 and TRBJ2-3, is DARVTQTPRHKVTEMGQEVTMRCQPILGHNTVFWYRQTMMQGLELLAYFRNRAPLDDSGMPKDRFSAEMPDATLATLKIQPSEPRDSAVYFCASGLGAGSSSTDTQYFGPGTRLTVL.

The chain combines TRBV27 with TRBJ2-7, with D possibly being TRBD2 (6 bases). This CDR3 is 16 amino acids long. CDR1 and CDR2 (germline): MNHEY, SMNVEV (reference sequence). The V gene lost 1 base and the J gene lost 5 bases, with 18 bases spanning the gap. The CDR3 DNA is TGTGCCAGCAGTTTATTTTACGGGAGCTCTAGGGACGAGCAGTACTTC. Translated: CASSLFYGSSRDEQYF.

The chain uses TRBV7-3 and TRBJ1-6; 8 bases are a match to TRBD1. Trimming removed 1 base from V and 9 bases from J; junction bases left unmatched: 5. This CDR3 comprises 15 residues. Germline-derived CDR1 and CDR2 are SGHTA and FQGTGA. The CDR3 DNA sequence: TGTGCCAGCAGCTTAAATACAGGGGGAAGTTCACCCCTCCACTTT. This gives the protein CASSLNTGGSSPLHF.

The chain employs TRBV3-1 (or the pseudogene TRBV3-2) and TRBJ1-1; D gene ambiguous. CDR1 is LGHDT and CDR2 is YNNKEL in the germline V gene (reference sequence). The CDR3 spans 13 residues. Trimming left V 7 bases short and J 2 bases short, with 11 bases between. The CDR3 bases are TGTGCCAGCACCTTAGCCCTTAACACTGAAGCTTTCTTT. Amino acid sequence: CASTLALNTEAFF.

This chain joins TRBV10-3 and TRBJ1-6, with 7 bases matching TRBD1. The CDR3 has 15 residues. CDR1 is ENHRY and CDR2 is SYGVKD in the germline V gene. Trimming at V came to 0 bases and at J to 7 bases, leaving 3 bases not matched to a gene. The CDR3: CAISESTGENSPLHF. The CDR3 DNA reads as TGTGCCATCAGTGAGTCAACAGGGGAGAATTCACCCCTCCACTTT.

This clone was detected only once. The rearrangement links TRBV28 to TRBJ1-6; D may be TRBD1 (6 bases). The CDR3 totals 15 residues. Germline V gene sequence: CDR1 MDHEN, CDR2 SYDVKM. Trimming took off 3 bases at V and 7 bases at J, with 13 bases between the two ends. In DNA form, the CDR3 reads TGTGCCAGCAGTTTCCAGGGGTGGGGCAATTCACCCCTCCACTTT. Translation: CASSFQGWGNSPLHF.

The rearrangement links TRBV20-1 to TRBJ2-4; D unresolved. This CDR3 comprises 11 residues. Trimming pared 3 bases from V and 6 bases from J, leaving 6 bases between. Germline CDR1 DFQATT, CDR2 SNEGSKA (reference sequence). CDR3 sequence reads: CSASPVNIQYF. For the CDR3, the DNA is TGCAGTGCTAGTCCGGTAAACATTCAGTACTTC.

This clone occurred a few times. This chain links TRBV2 with TRBJ1-1; D is possibly TRBD1 (5 bases). V was shortened by 2 bases and J by 4 bases, with 14 bases between the two germline ends. This CDR3 is 15 amino acids long. Per germline, CDR1 SNHLY and CDR2 FYNNEI. CDR3 protein: CASSEWLGAITEAFF. The CDR3 DNA reads as TGTGCCAGCAGTGAATGGCTAGGGGCTATCACTGAAGCTTTCTTT.

The J gene is TRBJ2-4, the V gene TRBV21-1; whether TRBD1, the table's D call, matches the DNA was not checked. TRBV21-1 is termed a pseudogene. CDR3 length: 19 amino acids. The CDR3 DNA reads as TGTGCCAGCAGCAGGCACCGGGACAGGGAACTTCTAGCCAAAAACATTCAGTACTTC. Amino acid sequence: CASSRHRDRELLAKNIQYF.

The V and J genes are TRBV5-5 and TRBJ2-1, with D perhaps matching TRBD2 (6 bases). Trimming left V 2 bases short and J 2 bases short, with 8 bases between. The CDR3 totals 14 residues. Germline values: CDR1 SGHKS, CDR2 YYEKEE (reference sequence). The CDR3 protein is CASSFPGAYNEQFF. The CDR3 region has the DNA TGTGCCAGCAGCTTTCCGGGGGCCTACAATGAGCAGTTCTTC.

This sequence joins TRBV7-2 and TRBJ1-4, with 11 bases identical to TRBD1. Germline V gives CDR1 SGHTA, CDR2 FQGNSA. This CDR3 region has 15 residues. V dropped 1 base and J dropped 8; count of bases not matched to a gene: 3. CDR3 amino acids: CASSLDGTGGEKLFF. DNA of the CDR3: TGTGCCAGCAGCTTAGACGGGACAGGGGGAGAAAAACTGTTTTTT.

The CDR3, as DNA: TGTGCCAGCAACATTATTAGCCCTAACCGGGACAGCTCCTACAATGAGCAGTTCTTC. This sequence encodes CASNIISPNRDSSYNEQFF. V is TRBV21-1 and J is TRBJ2-1; TRBD1 was called by the table and not checked on the DNA. TRBV21-1 is reported as a pseudogene. This CDR3 spans 19 amino acids.

The V call is TRBV2, the J call TRBJ2-1, with 8 nucleotides matching TRBD2. This CDR3 region has 17 residues. Per germline, CDR1 SNHLY and CDR2 FYNNEI. With V trimmed by 5 bases and J by 3 bases, 12 bases remained unmatched. The CDR3 DNA follows: TGTGCCAGCAGTACCCCCTCAGCGGGAGCGCGCTACAATGAGCAGTTCTTC. Its translation: CASSTPSAGARYNEQFF. Combining the CDR3 with reference TRBV2 and TRBJ2-1 gives the whole variable domain EPEVTQTPSHQVTQMGQEVILRCVPISNHLYFYWYRQILGQKVEFLVSFYNNEISEKSEIFDDQFSVERPDGSNFTLKIRSTKLEDSAMYFCASSTPSAGARYNEQFFGPGTRLTVL.

The chain has TRBV7-8 and TRBJ2-1; D may be TRBD2 (6 bases). V was shortened by 3 bases and J by 5 bases, with 11 bases between the two germline ends. The germline V gene has CDR1 SGHVS and CDR2 FQNEAQ. The CDR3 sequence is 14 residues long. The CDR3 nucleotides are TGTGCCAGCAGCTTTTCCTTAGCGGACAATGAGCAGTTCTTC. This gives the protein CASSFSLADNEQFF.

The rearrangement links TRBV4-2 to TRBJ1-2, with 8 nucleotides matching TRBD1. This CDR3 contains 17 residues. Losses at the gene ends were 6 bases for V and 7 bases for J; bases not matched to a gene: 19. Per the germline V gene, CDR1 is LGHNA and CDR2 is YNFKEQ. The CDR3 region is CASSPTGSGGAKGGYTF. The CDR3 region has the DNA TGTGCCAGCAGTCCTACCGGCTCAGGGGGCGCAAAGGGTGGCTACACCTTC.

The chain is built from TRBV27 and TRBJ1-2, with 8 nucleotides matching TRBD1. Germline CDR1 MNHEY, CDR2 SMNVEV (reference sequence). This CDR3 comprises 12 residues. The junction had 5 bases not matched to a gene; V was cut back by 6 bases and J by 8 bases. This CDR3 is CASRQGAGGYTF. In nucleotides, the CDR3 is TGTGCCAGCAGGCAGGGGGCAGGGGGCTACACCTTC.

Only one count was recorded for this clone. The chain couples TRBV28 to TRBJ1-6, with TRBD1 matching over 7 bases. Germline CDR1 and CDR2: MDHEN and SYDVKM. CDR3 length: 11 amino acids. V was clipped by 8 bases and J by 14 bases; unmatched bases: 6. In DNA form, the CDR3 reads TGTGCCAGCGGGAAGGGACAGTCCCTCCACTTT. It yields the protein CASGKGQSLHF.

V gene TRBV30 combines with J gene TRBJ2-7, with a weak D call TRBD2 (6 bases). The CDR3 covers 13 residues. The ends were cut back, 1 base at V and 5 bases at J, with 12 bases in the middle. Germline CDR1 GTSNPN, CDR2 SVGIG (reference sequence). This CDR3 reads CAWSAGGSNEQYF. For the CDR3, the DNA is TGTGCCTGGAGTGCTGGAGGGTCAAACGAGCAGTACTTC.